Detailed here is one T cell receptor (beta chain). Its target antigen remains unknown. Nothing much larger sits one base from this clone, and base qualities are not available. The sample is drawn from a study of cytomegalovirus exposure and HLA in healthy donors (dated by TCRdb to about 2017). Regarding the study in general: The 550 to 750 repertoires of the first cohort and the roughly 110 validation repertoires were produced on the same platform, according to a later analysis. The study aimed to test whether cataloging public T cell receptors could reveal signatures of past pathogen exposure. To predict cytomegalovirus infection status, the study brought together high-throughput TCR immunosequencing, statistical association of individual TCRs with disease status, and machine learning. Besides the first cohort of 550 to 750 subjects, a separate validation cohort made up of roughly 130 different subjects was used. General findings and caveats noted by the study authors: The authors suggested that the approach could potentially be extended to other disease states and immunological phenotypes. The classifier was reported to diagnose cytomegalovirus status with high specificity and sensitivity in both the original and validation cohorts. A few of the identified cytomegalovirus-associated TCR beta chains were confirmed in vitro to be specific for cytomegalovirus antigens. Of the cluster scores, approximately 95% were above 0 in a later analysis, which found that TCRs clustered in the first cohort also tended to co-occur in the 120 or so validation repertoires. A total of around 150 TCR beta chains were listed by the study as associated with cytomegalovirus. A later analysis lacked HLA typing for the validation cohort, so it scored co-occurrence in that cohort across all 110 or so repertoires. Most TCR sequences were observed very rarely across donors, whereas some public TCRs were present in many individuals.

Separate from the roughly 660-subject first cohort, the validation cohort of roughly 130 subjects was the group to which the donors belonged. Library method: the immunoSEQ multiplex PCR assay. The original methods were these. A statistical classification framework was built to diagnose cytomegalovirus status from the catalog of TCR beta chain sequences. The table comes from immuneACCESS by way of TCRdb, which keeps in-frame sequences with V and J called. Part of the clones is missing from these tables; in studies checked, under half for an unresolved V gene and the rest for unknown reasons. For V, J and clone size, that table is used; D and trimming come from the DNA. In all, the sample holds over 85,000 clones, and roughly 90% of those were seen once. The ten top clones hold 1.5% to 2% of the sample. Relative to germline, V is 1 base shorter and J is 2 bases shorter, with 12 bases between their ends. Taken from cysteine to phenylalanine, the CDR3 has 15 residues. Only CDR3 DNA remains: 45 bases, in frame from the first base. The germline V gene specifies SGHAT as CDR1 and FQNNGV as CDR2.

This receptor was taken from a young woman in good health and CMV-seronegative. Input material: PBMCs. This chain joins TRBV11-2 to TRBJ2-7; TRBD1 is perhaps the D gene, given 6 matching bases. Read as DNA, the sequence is TGTGCCAGCAGCTTAGGGGCAGCAGGGGCCTACGAGCAGTACTTC. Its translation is CASSLGAAGAYEQYF.